Listed here are 4 T cell receptor beta chains from one sample, sequenced in a study of T cell responses to AZD1222 COVID-19 vaccine. Some clones are missing from TCRdb's copy, which holds only in-frame ones; the method was immunoSEQ multiplex PCR. Among some 150,000 clones, roughly nine tenths were seen once, and the ten largest hold approximately 3.4%. Sequencing was performed on peripheral blood, taken 28 days after the second AZD1222 dose. All receptors derive from an adult who received the AZD1222 COVID-19 vaccine.

The chain links TRBV11-3 to TRBJ2-1, with TRBD2 identical over 8 bases. Germline V gives CDR1 SGHNT, CDR2 YENEEA. This CDR3 region has 15 residues. J was trimmed by 8 bases and V by 0 bases; bases with no gene match: 6. CDR3 protein: CASSLEWTSTDEQFF. The CDR3 nucleotides read TGTGCCAGCAGCTTAGAGTGGACTAGCACAGATGAGCAGTTCTTC. Complete variable domain (other parts from reference TRBV11-3 and TRBJ2-1): EAGVVQSPRYKIIEKKQPVAFWCNPISGHNTLYWYLQNLGQGPELLIRYENEEAVDDSQLPKDRFSAERLKGVDSTLKIQPAELGDSAVYLCASSLEWTSTDEQFFGPGTRLTVL.

This chain connects TRBV7-2 to TRBJ1-2, with D hard to call. CDR3 length: 13 residues. V was cut by 1 base and J by 1 base, with 4 bases left in between. The germline V gene has CDR1 SGHTA and CDR2 FQGNSA. The CDR3 nucleotides are TGTGCCAGCAGCTTAGGACTTAACTATGGCTACACCTTC. Protein product: CASSLGLNYGYTF.

The chain carries TRBV27 and TRBJ2-7, with 15 bases fitting TRBD2. This CDR3 region has 15 residues. V trimming: 3 bases; J trimming: 6 bases; junction bases outside the gene matches: 3. Germline V gene sequence: CDR1 MNHEY, CDR2 SMNVEV (reference sequence). Here the CDR3 DNA reads TGTGCCAGCAGTTTTTCGGGACTAGCGGGAGGCGAGCAGTACTTC. It yields the protein CASSFSGLAGGEQYF.

The rearrangement uses TRBV3-1 (or the pseudogene TRBV3-2) and TRBJ2-1; D remains ambiguous. Trimming stripped 0 bases from V and 5 bases from J, with 11 bases between. Germline lookup yields CDR1 LGHDT and CDR2 YNNKEL (reference sequence). The CDR3 is made up of 15 amino acids. This chain's CDR3 is CASSQDGELHNEQFF. In nucleotides, the CDR3 is TGTGCCAGCAGCCAAGATGGTGAGCTTCACAATGAGCAGTTCTTC.